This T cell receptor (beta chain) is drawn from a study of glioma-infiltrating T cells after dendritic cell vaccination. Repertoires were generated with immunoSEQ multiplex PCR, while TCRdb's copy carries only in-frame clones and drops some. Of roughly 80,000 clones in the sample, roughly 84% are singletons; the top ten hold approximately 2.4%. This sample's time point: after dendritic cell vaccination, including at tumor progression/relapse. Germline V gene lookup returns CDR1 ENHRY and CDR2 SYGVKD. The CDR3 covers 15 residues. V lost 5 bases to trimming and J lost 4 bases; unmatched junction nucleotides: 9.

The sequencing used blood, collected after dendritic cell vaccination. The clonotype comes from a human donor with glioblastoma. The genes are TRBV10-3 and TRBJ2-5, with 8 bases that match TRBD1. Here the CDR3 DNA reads TGTGCCATCAGTCCCGGCGGGACAGGTGGAGAGACCCAGTACTTC. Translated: CAISPGGTGGETQYF.